Sequencing of this T cell receptor beta chain was carried out in a study of response to subunit inactivated influenza vaccine. Whole-study findings and limits: New T cells are recruited in small numbers by each seasonal influenza vaccination, according to the authors' suggestion.

Note on this clonotype: Its antigen is still unknown.

V shed 1 base and J shed 3 bases, with 13 bases lying between them. Looked up from germline, CDR1 is MGHRA and CDR2 is YSYEKL. The CDR3 contains 16 residues. TCRdb passed the RT-PCR reads through MiXCR, listing each CDR3 protein once. Of hundreds of thousands of distinct CDR3 sequences listed, 12% are singletons. This clonotype was sampled from a man in his forties or fifties who received an inactivated influenza vaccine. V and J are TRBV4-1 and TRBJ1-5; D perhaps matches TRBD1 (5 bases). Sample: PBMCs from blood, taken on the day of vaccination. CDR3 sequence: CASSQGPLGVNQPQHF. CDR3 coding DNA: TGCGCCAGCAGCCAAGGCCCTTTAGGGGTCAATCAGCCCCAGCATTTT.